This section outlines one TCR beta chain sequence together with its context. The sample is drawn from a study of blood T cell repertoires in COVID-19. On the study more broadly: Acute-phase and convalescent COVID-19 samples originated in the United States, Italy and Spain.

This CDR3 is built from 15 residues. Germline loops: CDR1 LNHNV, CDR2 YYDKDF (reference sequence). Trimming shortened V by 0 bases and J by 0 bases, and 8 bases separated the two germline ends. The protocol was immunoSEQ multiplex PCR, while the TCRdb copy is restricted to in-frame clones and leaves out a portion. The table has about 190,000 clones, 65% to 85% seen once; the top ten hold under 5.5%. The TCR comes from a woman in her 30s with acute or convalescent COVID-19. The sample consisted of peripheral blood. This chain uses TRBV15 with TRBJ1-1; D uncertain. The CDR3 here is CATSRELGMNTEAFF. CDR3 DNA: TGTGCCACCAGCAGAGAACTCGGGATGAACACTGAAGCTTTCTTT.